The 31 T cell receptor beta chains below were found in one sample sequenced in a study of T cells in Graves' hyperthyroidism and ophthalmopathy. The TCR beta CDR3 regions underwent amplification using RNA transcripts as the source. TCR CDR3 regions were first amplified by RT-PCR with HTBI primers. Each CDR3 protein is one row after TCRdb ran MiXCR on the multiplex PCR reads. The table shows about 770,000 distinct CDR3 sequences, with around 20% occurring only once. The sample taken for sequencing was blood. The receptor source for this set is a woman aged 45-65 years with Graves' hyperthyroidism that later progressed to Graves' ophthalmopathy.

Details on this clonotype: A much more abundant neighbour one base away suggests this may be a read error. J is TRBJ1-1 and V is TRBV27; no clear D gene. The V end was cut by 2 bases, the J end by 6 bases, with 19 bases between. Germline CDR1 is MNHEY and CDR2 is SMNVEV (reference sequence). The CDR3 loop spans 16 amino acids. For the CDR3, the DNA is TGTGCCAGCAGTTTAAGCGTCGGTTTGGTGTACGCTGAAGCTTTCTTT. This encodes CASSLSVGLVYAEAFF.

This clonotype was picked up many times. This chain joins TRBV7-2 and TRBJ2-1; the match to TRBD2 covers 10 bases. This CDR3 contains 19 residues. V lost 2 bases, J lost 0 bases, and 10 bases stayed unmatched. Per the germline V gene, CDR1 is SGHTA and CDR2 is FQGNSA. The chain's CDR3 is CASSLQASGGVSSYNEQFF. CDR3 in DNA: TGTGCCAGCAGCTTACAGGCTAGCGGGGGCGTCAGCTCCTACAATGAGCAGTTCTTC.

The V and J genes are TRBV29-1 and TRBJ2-7, with 7 bases aligning to TRBD2. Trimming cost V 1 base and J 3 bases; bases outside gene matches: 18. The CDR3 is made up of 18 amino acids. Germline CDR1 SQVTM, CDR2 ANQGSEA. The CDR3 DNA sequence: TGCAGCGTTGAAGCTCTCAGTTCTAGCGGAACGATGGTCTACGAGCAGTACTTC. It specifies CSVEALSSSGTMVYEQYF.

To note about this clonotype: This may arise from a read error, as a much more abundant clone is one base away. The chain couples TRBV30 to TRBJ2-3; a possible D gene is TRBD1 (5 bases). Looked up from germline, CDR1 is GTSNPN and CDR2 is SVGIG (reference sequence). The CDR3 is 15 amino acids. The CDR3 region has the DNA TGTGCCTGGATCCCGGTACAGGAAAGCACAGGTACGCAGTATTTT. As protein: CAWIPVQESTGTQYF.

The chain links TRBV7-2 to TRBJ1-5; 8 bases match TRBD1. The CDR3 loop spans 16 amino acids. Germline CDR1 SGHTA, CDR2 FQGNSA. Trimming took 5 bases from V and 0 from J; bases not matched to a gene: 6. CDR3 residues: CASSQGAGYSNQPQHF. The CDR3 region has the DNA TGTGCCAGCAGCCAGGGGGCCGGATATAGCAATCAGCCCCAGCATTTT.

The sample holds a few counts of this clonotype. This may stem from a read error, because a much larger clone lies one nucleotide away. This chain uses TRBV3-1 with TRBJ2-1; D is unclear. Germline V lookup: CDR1 LGHDT, CDR2 YNNKEL (reference sequence). The length of the CDR3 is 16 residues. Trimming stripped 0 bases from V and 9 bases from J, with 18 bases between. The CDR3 DNA reads TGTGCCAGCAGCCAAGAAGGGCGGAGCAGGCCCGGTGAGCAGTTCTTC. This codes for CASSQEGRSRPGEQFF.

This clonotype has only a few counts. The rearrangement uses TRBV6-1 and TRBJ1-5; D might be TRBD1 (6 bases). Per germline, CDR1 MNHNS and CDR2 SASEGT. Trimming took off 2 bases at V and 5 bases at J, with 16 bases between the two ends. The CDR3 runs to 16 residues. This CDR3 reads CASSESSGGGDQPQHF. DNA for the CDR3: TGTGCCAGCAGTGAAAGTTCGGGGGGCGGCGATCAGCCCCAGCATTTT.

This clonotype appeared many times. The chain links TRBV6-2 or TRBV6-3 to TRBJ1-2; D unresolved. Germline lookup yields CDR1 MNHEY and CDR2 SVGEGT. The CDR3 consists of 12 residues. V lost 7 bases and J lost 8, with 14 bases in between. This chain's CDR3 is CASTLVGKGYTF. The CDR3 DNA sequence: TGTGCCAGCACCTTGGTGGGGAAGGGCTACACCTTC.

This chain links TRBV5-1 with TRBJ2-3; 12 positions match TRBD1. V trimming: 4 bases; J trimming: 5 bases; junction bases outside the gene matches: 5. Germline V gives CDR1 SGHRS, CDR2 YFSETQ. CDR3 length: 15 amino acids. The DNA for the CDR3 is TGCGCCAGCAGCGTGGGACAGGGGGCGGGAGATACGCAGTATTTT. Protein product: CASSVGQGAGDTQYF.

The gene calls are TRBV12-3 or TRBV12-4 and TRBJ1-3, with a tentative D call TRBD1 (5 bases). V gave up 6 bases and J gave up 1 base, with 13 bases separating them. This CDR3 is built from 15 residues. CDR3 bases: TGTGCCAGCAGCTACAGGCACCTTTCTGGAAACACCATATATTTT. This sequence encodes CASSYRHLSGNTIYF.

The sample holds many counts of this clonotype. The chain employs TRBV15 and TRBJ2-5; 10 bases are shared with TRBD2. The J segment lost 2 bases and the V segment lost 6 bases, leaving 3 bases of the junction unmatched. Per the germline V gene, CDR1 is LNHNV and CDR2 is YYDKDF (reference sequence). The CDR3 extends over 14 amino acids. CDR3 sequence reads: CATSSGGIQETQYF. In DNA, the CDR3 is TGTGCCACCAGTAGCGGGGGGATACAAGAGACCCAGTACTTC.

This clonotype was counted a few times. The J gene is TRBJ2-3, the V gene TRBV30; TRBD1 or TRBD2 may be the D gene (5 bases each). Germline loops: CDR1 GTSNPN, CDR2 SVGIG (reference sequence). The CDR3 has 12 residues. Trimming removed 5 bases at V and 6 bases at J, with 12 bases between. The CDR3, as DNA: TGTGCCTGGGTAGTGAGGGGTGATACGCAGTATTTT. Translating it yields CAWVVRGDTQYF.

This clonotype turned up a few times. The gene calls are TRBV27 and TRBJ2-7, with TRBD2 identical over 8 bases. Germline CDR1 is MNHEY and CDR2 is SMNVEV (reference sequence). With V trimmed by 3 bases and J by 4 bases, 11 bases remained unmatched. The CDR3 runs to 16 residues. CDR3 nucleotides: TGTGCCAGCAGTTTGGGAGCGGGGGCCGTTATTTACGAGCAGTACTTC. This sequence encodes CASSLGAGAVIYEQYF.

Turning to this clonotype: One junction end does not reproduce the germline sequence, and a read error may be involved. The chain uses TRBV5-5 and TRBJ2-5; D might be TRBD2 (7 bases). Germline V lookup: CDR1 SGHKS, CDR2 YYEKEE (reference sequence). CDR3 length equals 17 residues. The CDR3 region is CASSLRGTRGFQETQHF. CDR3 DNA sequence: TGTGCCAGCAGCTTAAGGGGGACGCGGGGGTTCCAAGAGACCCAGCACTTC.

The genes are TRBV5-4 and TRBJ2-1; 9 nucleotides align to TRBD1. With 9 bases clipped from V and 2 bases from J, the junction kept 6 bases outside the gene matches. This CDR3 spans 14 amino acids. In germline, CDR1 is SGHNT, CDR2 YYREEE (reference sequence). The CDR3 loop reads CAIEHRGPYNEQFF. CDR3 in DNA: TGTGCCATCGAACACAGGGGGCCCTACAATGAGCAGTTCTTC.

J is TRBJ2-4 and V is TRBV6-4, with a tentative D call TRBD1 (6 bases). The length of the CDR3 is 17 residues. Germline V gene sequence: CDR1 MRHNA, CDR2 SNTAGT. Trimming took off 6 bases at V and 0 bases at J, with 18 bases between the two ends. The CDR3 spells CASSHSDRLIAKNIQYF. CDR3 sequence (DNA): TGTGCCAGCAGCCACTCCGACAGGTTAATAGCCAAAAACATTCAGTACTTC.

The rearrangement joins TRBV5-8 to TRBJ2-7; D perhaps matches TRBD2 (5 bases). Germline V lookup: CDR1 SGHTS, CDR2 YDEGEE. This CDR3 has 16 amino acids. V was shortened by 4 bases and J by 0 bases, with 17 bases between the two germline ends. CDR3 in amino acids: CASSLIGILNSYEQYF. In nucleotides, the CDR3 is TGTGCCAGCAGCCTCATCGGGATTTTGAACTCCTACGAGCAGTACTTC.

This chain joins TRBV18 and TRBJ2-6, with D maybe TRBD2 (6 bases). CDR3 size: 13 residues. Deletions cut 0 bases from V and 11 bases from J, with 8 bases between. Germline values: CDR1 KGHSH, CDR2 LQKENI. The CDR3 loop is CASSPPGEDVLTF. The CDR3 bases are TGTGCCAGCTCACCACCGGGGGAGGACGTCCTGACTTTC.

This clonotype has only a few counts. V and J are TRBV20-1 and TRBJ1-6; no reliable D call. V was cut by 3 bases and J by 0 bases, with 0 bases left in between. CDR3 size: 12 residues. The V gene's germline CDR1 is DFQATT and CDR2 SNEGSKA (reference sequence). Here the CDR3 DNA reads TGCAGTGCTAGCTCCTATAATTCACCCCTCCACTTT. Encoded protein: CSASSYNSPLHF.

This clonotype was counted between two and nine times. The chain has TRBV29-1 and TRBJ2-2; D not certain. This CDR3 spans 13 amino acids. Germline CDR1 SQVTM, CDR2 ANQGSEA. The V and J ends lost 4 bases and 5 bases respectively, with 11 bases between them. This chain's CDR3 is CSVGSWATGELFF. The CDR3 DNA sequence: TGCAGCGTTGGGTCTTGGGCGACCGGGGAGCTGTTTTTT.

Turning to this clonotype: No conserved phenylalanine or tryptophan is present at the end of the CDR3, so a read error is the likely explanation. The J gene is TRBJ2-2, the V gene TRBV6-2 or TRBV6-3; D is unclear. Trimming pared 4 bases from V and 6 bases from J, leaving 9 bases between. Germline V CDR1 and CDR2: MNHEY, SVGEGT. The CDR3 totals 13 residues. CDR3 in DNA: TGTGCCAGCAGTTTGGGCTACCCCGGGGAGCTGTTTTTG. Its translation: CASSLGYPGELFL.

This clonotype was seen more than once but under ten times. The chain joins TRBV11-2 to TRBJ2-5, with 9 bases identical to TRBD2. The CDR3 totals 16 residues. Germline CDR1 and CDR2: SGHAT and FQNNGV. The V segment lost 7 bases and the J segment 2 bases; nucleotides outside the gene matches: 11. CDR3 sequence (DNA): TGTGCCAGCATCCCGGGGGGAACTAGCGGGCAAGAGACCCAGTACTTC. The encoded protein is CASIPGGTSGQETQYF.

This clonotype has a count of ten or more. The junction departs from the called germline gene at one end, perhaps through a read error. As DNA, the CDR3 is TGCGCCAGCAGCATGGGAGGTCTGAACACTGAAGCTTTCTTT. This gives the protein CASSMGGLNTEAFF. The rearrangement links TRBV19 to TRBJ1-1; no definite D call. The CDR3 covers 14 residues. Germline-derived CDR1 and CDR2 are LNHDA and SQIVND (reference sequence).

Regarding this clonotype: This clone may be a read error of a much larger clone one base away. The rearrangement uses TRBV9 and TRBJ2-1; D not resolved. The CDR3 spans 13 residues. Germline values: CDR1 SGDLS, CDR2 YYNGEE. Here the CDR3 DNA reads TGTGCCAGCAGCCCGGACGGCTACAATGAGCGGTTCTTC. Protein sequence: CASSPDGYNERFF.

The chain joins TRBV5-6 to TRBJ2-3; the match to TRBD2 covers 7 bases. CDR3 length: 16 residues. Germline lookup yields CDR1 SGHDT and CDR2 YYEEEE. V shed 4 bases and J 2 bases; nucleotides not matched to a gene: 10. The CDR3 nucleotides are TGTGCCAGCAGCCTTGGCCGGGACTATTACACAGATACGCAGTATTTT. Residues: CASSLGRDYYTDTQYF.

This clonotype came up a few times. The chain combines TRBV10-3 with TRBJ2-1; D is unresolved. This CDR3 spans 13 amino acids. CDR1 ENHRY and CDR2 SYGVKD come from the germline V gene. V was clipped by 7 bases and J by 3 bases, with 10 bases between them. The CDR3 coding sequence is TGTGCCATCAACTCGGACGGCTACAATGAGCAGTTCTTC. Protein sequence: CAINSDGYNEQFF.

This clonotype was counted at least ten times. This sequence joins TRBV6-2 or TRBV6-3 and TRBJ1-2; 8 bases align to TRBD1. This CDR3 region has 13 residues. The germline CDR1 and CDR2 sequences are MNHEY and SVGEGT. The ends lost 7 bases at V and 8 bases at J; junction bases unmatched: 9. The CDR3 loop is CASNRQGKDGYTF. DNA of the CDR3: TGTGCCAGCAACCGACAGGGGAAGGACGGCTACACCTTC.

This clonotype was seen many times. This chain joins TRBV5-1 and TRBJ1-2; possibly TRBD1 for D (5 bases). Germline CDR1 and CDR2: SGHRS and YFSETQ. The CDR3 runs 15 residues. Trimming stripped 3 bases from V and 6 bases from J, with 18 bases between. The CDR3 DNA follows: TGCGCCAGCAGCTCCTTCGACAGTACGATTGATGGCTACACCTTC. Its translation is CASSSFDSTIDGYTF.

This clonotype was seen many times. J is TRBJ2-5 and V is TRBV4-1; possible D gene TRBD2, 6 bases. V dropped 4 bases and J dropped 5 bases, with 14 bases sitting between them. CDR3 length equals 14 residues. The V gene's germline CDR1 is MGHRA and CDR2 YSYEKL. The chain's CDR3 is CASSPPGGSETQYF. For the CDR3, the DNA is TGCGCCAGCAGCCCTCCTGGGGGGTCGGAGACCCAGTACTTC.

The sample holds many counts of this clonotype. The chain links TRBV19 to TRBJ1-1; possibly TRBD1 for D (6 bases). V lost 4 bases to trimming and J lost 0 bases, with 15 bases between them. Germline CDR1 reads LNHDA; CDR2 reads SQIVND (reference sequence). CDR3 length: 16 residues. The CDR3 region is CASSTSNRALNTEAFF. The CDR3 coding sequence is TGTGCCAGTAGTACGTCAAACAGGGCCTTGAACACTGAAGCTTTCTTT.

Comment on this clonotype: A single base separates this from a much larger clone, so it may be a read error. The chain has TRBV12-3 or TRBV12-4 and TRBJ1-6; a possible D gene is TRBD1 (6 bases). The CDR3 extends over 15 amino acids. In DNA, the CDR3 is TGTGTCAGCAGTCGCCTTCAGGGAGGGGGGTCACCCCTCCACTTT. Its protein product is CVSSRLQGGGSPLHF.